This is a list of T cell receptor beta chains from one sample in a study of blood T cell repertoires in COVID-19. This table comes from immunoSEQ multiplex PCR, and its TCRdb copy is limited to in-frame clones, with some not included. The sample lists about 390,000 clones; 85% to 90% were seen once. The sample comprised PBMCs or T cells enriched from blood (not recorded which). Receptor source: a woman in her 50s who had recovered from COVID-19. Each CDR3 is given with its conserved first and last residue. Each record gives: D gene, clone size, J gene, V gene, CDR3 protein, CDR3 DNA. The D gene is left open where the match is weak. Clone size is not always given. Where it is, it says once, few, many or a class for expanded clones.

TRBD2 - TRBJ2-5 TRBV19 CASSIGLAQRETQYF TGTGCCAGTAGTATAGGACTAGCTCAGAGGGAGACCCAGTACTTC
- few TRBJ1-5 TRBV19 CASSQLPPTRTDVSNQPQHF TGTGCCAGTAGTCAACTACCCCCAACCCGGACAGATGTTAGCAATCAGCCCCAGCATTTT
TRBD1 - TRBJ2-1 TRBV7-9 CASSLMDRGHDEQFF TGTGCCAGCAGCTTAATGGACAGGGGGCACGATGAGCAGTTCTTC
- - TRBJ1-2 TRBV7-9 CASSLGRSDGYTF TGTGCCAGCAGCTTAGGGCGGTCGGATGGCTACACCTTC
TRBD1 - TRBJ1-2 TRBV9 CASSVGTGRVYGYTF TGTGCCAGCAGCGTAGGGACAGGGCGGGTCTATGGCTACACCTTC
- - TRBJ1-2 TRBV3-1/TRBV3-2 CASSGQGEGGYTF TGTGCCAGCAGTGGGCAGGGTGAAGGTGGCTACACCTTC
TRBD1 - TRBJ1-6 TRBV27 CASSLTGTPLHF TGTGCCAGCAGTCTGACAGGGACACCCCTCCACTTT
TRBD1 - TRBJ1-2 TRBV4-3 CASSQVQGAGGYTF TGCGCCAGCAGCCAAGTGCAGGGGGCGGGTGGCTACACCTTC
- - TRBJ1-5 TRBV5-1 CASSLYRDQPQHF TGCGCCAGCAGCTTGTATCGGGATCAGCCCCAGCATTTT
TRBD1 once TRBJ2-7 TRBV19 CASSTPGGFFLEQYF TGTGCCAGTAGTACACCAGGGGGTTTCTTTCTCGAGCAGTACTTC
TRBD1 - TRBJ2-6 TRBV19 CASTGTAGANVLTF TGTGCCAGTACTGGGACAGCTGGGGCCAACGTCCTGACTTTC
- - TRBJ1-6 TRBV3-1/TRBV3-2 CASSLLNSPLHF TGTGCCAGCAGCCTCCTGAATTCACCCCTCCACTTT
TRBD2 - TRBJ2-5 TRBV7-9 CASTTGTSGGDEETQYF TGTGCCAGCACGACCGGGACTAGCGGGGGAGATGAAGAGACCCAGTACTTC
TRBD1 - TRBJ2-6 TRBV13 CASSRRQGTGANVLTF TGTGCCAGCAGCCGGAGACAGGGGACTGGGGCCAACGTCCTGACTTTC
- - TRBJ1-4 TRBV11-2 CASTRATGREKLFF TGTGCCAGCACCAGGGCCACAGGCCGAGAAAAACTGTTTTTT
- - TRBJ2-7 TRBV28 CASSLSGYEQYF TGTGCCAGCAGTTTATCGGGCTACGAGCAGTACTTC
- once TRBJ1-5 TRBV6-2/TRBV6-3 CASSYSSQYETLERNQPQHF TGTGCCAGCAGTTACTCGAGCCAGTACGAAACCCTGGAGAGGAATCAGCCCCAGCATTTT
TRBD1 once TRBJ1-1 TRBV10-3 CATRDRGHTEAFF TGTGCCACCCGGGACAGGGGGCACACTGAAGCTTTCTTT
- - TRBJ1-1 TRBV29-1 CSSKSSNTEAFF TGCAGCTCCAAAAGCTCGAACACTGAAGCTTTCTTT